The 27 T cell receptor beta chains below come from one sample, sequenced in a study of CD8+CD57+ T cells in acquired aplastic anemia. Sequencing was done on patients that had shown CD8+CD57+ cell expansion by flow cytometry. Genomic DNA constituted the template upon which TCR beta VDJ and CDR3 profiling was performed. From the reads, TCRdb called clonotypes with MiXCR, one entry per CDR3 protein. This sample has roughly 180,000 distinct CDR3 sequences, with roughly 60% found just once. Sequencing used sorted CD4+, CD8+, or CD8+CD57+ T cells (not recorded which) from PBMCs. Receptors were obtained from a human donor with aplastic anemia.

The chain links TRBV15 to TRBJ2-7; 7 bases fit TRBD2. The CDR3 has 16 residues. The germline gives CDR1 LNHNV, CDR2 YYDKDF (reference sequence). V lost 0 bases to trimming and J lost 3 bases; unmatched junction nucleotides: 8. The CDR3 DNA follows: TGTGCCACCAGCAGAGAGGGGGGGTCTCAGGGCTACGAGCAGTACTTC. This encodes CATSREGGSQGYEQYF.

The J gene is TRBJ2-7, the V gene TRBV7-2; TRBD1 matches 10 bases. The CDR3 runs 15 residues. Germline CDR1 and CDR2: SGHTA and FQGNSA. V was pared by 4 bases and J by 5 bases, with 8 bases of the junction left unmatched. For the CDR3, the DNA is TGTGCCAGCAGCTCTGGCGACAGGGGGCGCAACGAGCAGTACTTC. Its translation: CASSSGDRGRNEQYF. Full variable domain (rest looked up from reference TRBV7-2 and TRBJ2-7): GAGVSQSPSNKVTEKGKDVELRCDPISGHTALYWYRQSLGQGLEFLIYFQGNSAPDKSGLPSDRFSAERTGGSVSTLTIQRTQQEDSAVYLCASSSGDRGRNEQYFGPGTRLTVT.

This chain uses TRBV7-9 with TRBJ2-7; a possible D gene is TRBD2 (6 bases). Trimming left V 4 bases short and J 6 bases short, with 7 bases between. The CDR3 length is 11 residues. From germline, CDR1 is SEHNR and CDR2 FQNEAQ (reference sequence). The CDR3 nucleotides are TGTGCCAGCAGCTGGGACTTCGAGCAGTACTTC. Residues: CASSWDFEQYF.

This clonotype was counted ten times or more. The rearrangement links TRBV2 to TRBJ2-7; 9 nucleotides line up with TRBD1. V dropped 0 bases and J dropped 2; count of bases not matched to a gene: 5. The length of the CDR3 is 16 residues. Germline assignment: CDR1 SNHLY and CDR2 FYNNEI. The CDR3 DNA sequence: TGTGCCAGCAGTGAAGCGGGAGGGACAGGGACCTACGAGCAGTACTTC. Translation: CASSEAGGTGTYEQYF.

In regard to this clonotype: A read error may explain this, as a much larger clone is one base away. The chain is built from TRBV4-1 and TRBJ2-2; perhaps TRBD2 as D (5 bases). Germline V gives CDR1 MGHRA, CDR2 YSYEKL. CDR3 length: 16 residues. CDR3 residues: CASSPKAGLDTGELFF. The CDR3 DNA reads TGTGCCAGCAGCCCGAAGGCGGGCCTTGACACCGGGGAGCTGTTTTTT.

The rearrangement uses TRBV24-1 and TRBJ2-3; tentatively, D is TRBD2 (7 bases). V shed 1 base and J shed 0 bases, with 10 bases lying between them. CDR3 length: 16 amino acids. In germline, CDR1 is KGHDR, CDR2 SFDVKD. CDR3 DNA: TGTGCCACCAGTGATTTAGGGGGGGGGAGCACAGATACGCAGTATTTT. Translating it yields CATSDLGGGSTDTQYF.

This sequence joins TRBV5-1 and TRBJ1-6; D gene unclear. Trimming stripped 3 bases from V and 8 bases from J, with 24 bases between. The CDR3 is 18 amino acids. Germline loops: CDR1 SGHRS, CDR2 YFSETQ. The CDR3 sequence is CASSSIRPQVGSDSPLHF. CDR3 in DNA: TGCGCCAGCAGCTCCATTCGACCGCAGGTTGGTTCTGATTCACCCCTCCACTTT. The variable domain in full, with the rest retrieved from reference TRBV5-1 and TRBJ1-6, is KAGVTQTPRYLIKTRGQQVTLSCSPISGHRSVSWYQQTPGQGLQFLFEYFSETQRNKGNFPGRFSGRQFSNSRSEMNVSTLELGDSALYLCASSSIRPQVGSDSPLHFGNGTRLTVT.

Ten or more counts support this clonotype. The chain links TRBV20-1 to TRBJ1-2, with 10 positions matching TRBD1. V lost 3 bases, J lost 4 bases, and 8 bases stayed unmatched. Germline CDR1 is DFQATT and CDR2 is SNEGSKA (reference sequence). The CDR3 is 15 residues long. CDR3 bases: TGCAGTGCTAGCCTGGATGACAGGGGGCCCTATGGCTACACCTTC. It specifies CSASLDDRGPYGYTF.

This clonotype was detected only a few times. This may come from a read error, since a much larger clone is one base off. The V and J genes are TRBV12-5 and TRBJ2-2, with D possibly TRBD2 on 5 matching bases. Looked up from germline, CDR1 is LGHNT and CDR2 is FRNRAP. The CDR3 covers 14 residues. CDR3 sequence reads: CASGLVPRIGELSF. For the CDR3, the DNA is TGTGCTAGTGGTTTGGTACCAAGGATCGGGGAGCTGTCTTTT. Full variable domain (rest looked up from reference TRBV12-5 and TRBJ2-2): DARVTQTPRHKVTEMGQEVTMRCQPILGHNTVFWYRQTMMQGLELLAYFRNRAPLDDSGMPKDRFSAEMPDATLATLKIQPSEPRDSAVYFCASGLVPRIGELSFGEGSRLTVL.

In its sample, this clonotype was seen many times. The chain uses TRBV6-5 and TRBJ2-7; D possibly uses TRBD1 or TRBD2 (5 bases each). The CDR3 sequence is 15 residues long. The V gene's germline CDR1 is MNHEY and CDR2 SVGAGI. V lost 0 bases, J lost 4 bases, and 13 bases lay in between. The CDR3 here is CASSYSGQGGYEQYF. The CDR3 DNA reads TGTGCCAGCAGTTACTCGGGGCAGGGCGGGTACGAGCAGTACTTC.

This chain links TRBV12-5 with TRBJ2-7, with a tentative D call TRBD1 (7 bases). The CDR3 extends over 12 amino acids. Germline values: CDR1 LGHNT, CDR2 FRNRAP. The CDR3, as DNA: TGTGCCTCGAGACAGGGAGGTTTCGAGCAGTACTTC. It codes for CASRQGGFEQYF.

On this clonotype: The missing conserved phenylalanine or tryptophan at the end of this CDR3 makes a read error likely. V usage is TRBV5-5 and J usage is TRBJ1-5; D unclear. The V gene lost 2 bases and the J gene lost 7 bases, with 13 bases spanning the gap. Germline lookup yields CDR1 SGHKS and CDR2 YYEKEE (reference sequence). The CDR3 loop spans 14 amino acids. The CDR3 sequence is CASSFDLGKQPQHL. CDR3 DNA: TGTGCCAGCAGCTTCGACCTTGGAAAACAGCCCCAGCATCTT.

V is TRBV5-1 and J is TRBJ2-1, with D possibly matching TRBD1 (5 bases). This CDR3 has 13 amino acids. CDR1 is SGHRS, CDR2 YFSETQ, per germline. Trimming took off 3 bases at V and 4 bases at J, with 8 bases between the two ends. The CDR3, as DNA: TGCGCCAGCAGCTGGGGCGAGTACAATGAGCAGTTCTTC. Translated, it gives CASSWGEYNEQFF.

On this clonotype itself: Possible read error: a much larger clone is one base away. This chain uses TRBV15 with TRBJ2-3; TRBD2 agrees at 7 bases. The V segment lost 0 bases and the J segment 1 base; nucleotides outside the gene matches: 1. The CDR3 runs to 15 residues. Germline CDR1 and CDR2: LNHNV and YYDKDF (reference sequence). CDR3 region: CATSRDRGGTDTQYF. The CDR3 DNA reads as TGTGCCACCAGCAGAGATCGGGGGGGCACAGATACGCAGTATTTT.

V is TRBV24-1 and J is TRBJ2-1, with TRBD1 matching 12 bases. V was clipped by 10 bases and J by 6 bases; unmatched bases: 6. The germline V gene has CDR1 KGHDR and CDR2 SFDVKD. The CDR3 runs 14 residues. CDR3 bases: TGTGCCACAAGGGACAGGGGGCAACTCAATGAGCAGTTCTTC. This encodes CATRDRGQLNEQFF.

Ten or more counts support this clonotype. The chain couples TRBV12-5 to TRBJ2-7, with D possibly TRBD1 on 6 matching bases. Germline V lookup: CDR1 LGHNT, CDR2 FRNRAP. The CDR3 loop spans 13 amino acids. V dropped 4 bases and J dropped 0 bases, with 7 bases sitting between them. CDR3 coding DNA: TGTGCTAGTGGTTGGGACACCTCCTACGAGCAGTACTTC. Its protein is CASGWDTSYEQYF.

The chain carries TRBV7-2 and TRBJ1-5; possibly TRBD1 for D (5 bases). Germline loops: CDR1 SGHTA, CDR2 FQGNSA. V was trimmed by 3 bases and J by 7 bases, leaving 13 bases between them. This CDR3 spans 14 amino acids. CDR3 in amino acids: CASSFGQGEQPQHF. The CDR3 DNA is TGTGCCAGCAGCTTTGGTCAGGGAGAGCAGCCCCAGCATTTT.

CDR3 in amino acids: CAISAQVDNSPLHF. CDR3 coding DNA: TGTGCCATCAGTGCACAGGTGGATAATTCACCCCTCCACTTT. V and J are TRBV10-3 and TRBJ1-6; a possible D gene is TRBD1 (5 bases). The CDR3 contains 14 residues. V was shortened by 4 bases and J by 5 bases, with 9 bases between the two germline ends. Germline V CDR1 and CDR2: ENHRY, SYGVKD.

This CDR3 is CSARTGADGNTIYF. The CDR3 DNA reads as TGCAGTGCTAGGACGGGGGCGGATGGAAACACCATATATTTT. V and J are TRBV20-1 and TRBJ1-3, with D possibly being TRBD1 (6 bases). CDR1 and CDR2 (germline): DFQATT, SNEGSKA (reference sequence). The CDR3 runs 14 residues. The germline V and J ends were trimmed by 3 bases and 3 bases, with 12 bases remaining between them.

This chain joins TRBV7-9 and TRBJ1-1; D is ambiguous. The CDR3 totals 14 residues. Trimming took 5 bases from V and 0 from J, leaving 10 bases between them. Germline assignment: CDR1 SEHNR and CDR2 FQNEAQ (reference sequence). DNA of the CDR3: TGTGCCAGCAGCCCGACAAGGGTGAACACTGAAGCTTTCTTT. Translated, it gives CASSPTRVNTEAFF.

This chain uses TRBV20-1 with TRBJ2-5; TRBD2 matches at 7 bases. Per the germline V gene, CDR1 is DFQATT and CDR2 is SNEGSKA (reference sequence). Trimming took 5 bases from V and 1 from J; bases not matched to a gene: 10. The CDR3 covers 15 residues. As DNA, the CDR3 is TGCAGTGCTCGGGCTGGGACTAAAGCCCAAGAGACCCAGTACTTC. This gives the protein CSARAGTKAQETQYF.

The rearrangement joins TRBV2 to TRBJ1-2; maybe TRBD1 (5 bases). The CDR3 runs 14 residues. CDR1 SNHLY and CDR2 FYNNEI come from the germline V gene. The ends were cut back, 5 bases at V and 0 bases at J, with 10 bases in the middle. CDR3: CASSKTVANYGYTF. The CDR3 nucleotides are TGTGCCAGCAGTAAGACAGTAGCTAACTATGGCTACACCTTC.

This clonotype was counted between two and nine times. The chain recombines TRBV2 with TRBJ2-7, with D possibly matching TRBD2 (5 bases). Germline values: CDR1 SNHLY, CDR2 FYNNEI. V was cut by 6 bases and J by 3 bases, with 18 bases left in between. The CDR3 loop spans 15 amino acids. The CDR3 sequence is CASSASPTGYYEQYF. CDR3 DNA sequence: TGTGCCAGCAGCGCCTCCCCGACGGGATACTACGAGCAGTACTTC.

V usage is TRBV7-2 and J usage is TRBJ1-6; TRBD1 matches at 9 bases. After removal of 4 bases from V and 7 bases from J, the junction contained 5 bases not matched to a gene. The CDR3 length is 15 residues. From germline, CDR1 is SGHTA and CDR2 FQGNSA. CDR3 coding DNA: TGTGCCAGCAGCTCGACCGGGACAGGGAATTCACCCCTCCACTTT. Its translation is CASSSTGTGNSPLHF.

The chain recombines TRBV9 with TRBJ2-2; no clear D. Germline V gives CDR1 SGDLS, CDR2 YYNGEE. CDR3 size: 13 residues. Trimming pared 4 bases from V and 3 bases from J, leaving 7 bases between. CDR3 sequence (DNA): TGTGCCAGCAGCCCCACGCACACCGGGGAGCTGTTTTTT. As protein: CASSPTHTGELFF.

The chain joins TRBV4-1 to TRBJ1-5, with D possibly being TRBD1 (5 bases). This CDR3 is built from 14 residues. Trimming shortened V by 4 bases and J by 5 bases, and 12 bases separated the two germline ends. Germline V lookup: CDR1 MGHRA, CDR2 YSYEKL. CDR3 sequence (DNA): TGCGCCAGCAGCCTTCTGGGGACGTATCAGCCCCAGCATTTT. Amino acids: CASSLLGTYQPQHF.

V is TRBV29-1 and J is TRBJ2-1; 10 nucleotides agree with TRBD2. Per the germline V gene, CDR1 is SQVTM and CDR2 is ANQGSEA. This CDR3 has 14 amino acids. V was pared by 7 bases and J by 4 bases, with 7 bases of the junction left unmatched. CDR3 protein: CSALAGEGYNEQFF. CDR3 nucleotide sequence: TGCAGCGCCCTAGCGGGAGAGGGGTACAATGAGCAGTTCTTC.